This TCR beta chain was identified in a study of cytomegalovirus exposure and HLA in healthy donors. Looking at the study overall: The approximately 710 first-cohort repertoires and the roughly 130 validation repertoires shared the same platform, a later analysis reported. Overall study results and limits: In a later analysis, first-cohort TCR clusters were found to tend to co-occur in the 130 or so validation repertoires. Across donors, most TCRs were seen rarely, yet some public ones were widespread.

Germline CDR1 MNHEY, CDR2 SMNVEV (reference sequence). The CDR3 runs 15 residues. The germline V and J ends were trimmed by 0 bases and 9 bases, with 15 bases remaining between them. Profiled with immunoSEQ multiplex PCR; TCRdb holds only in-frame clones, not every one. Among under 250,000 clones listed, around 86% were seen once. Notes on this clone: The antigen is not known.

The material sequenced was PBMCs. This clonotype was obtained from a woman aged 18-29 years in good health and CMV-seropositive. This chain links TRBV27 with TRBJ2-1; the D is unclear. The DNA for the CDR3 is TGTGCCAGCAGTTTATCGATAGATTATTCGATTGAGCAGTTCTTC. Translated, it gives CASSLSIDYSIEQFF.